A single T cell receptor (beta chain) is shown here with its context. The antigen is unknown. The source of the sample is a study of T-cell reconstitution after alpha-beta-depleted transplantation in children. Overall study findings and caveats: Roughly two months post-transplant, alpha-beta T cells reportedly originated from several hundred graft clones that had expanded. Several patients had high TCRbeta diversity at day 60; it came from surviving recipient T cells and thymic progenitors.

The V end was cut by 0 bases, the J end by 8 bases, with 11 bases between. The CDR3 runs to 13 residues. Per the germline V gene, CDR1 is SGHRS and CDR2 is YFSETQ. Construction of the TCRbeta library involved unique molecular identifiers. TCRdb used MiXCR to reprocess the PCR reads, holding one entry per CDR3 protein. The repertoire includes hundreds of thousands of distinct CDR3 sequences, roughly 24% of them detected once, and over 12% sits in the top ten. This receptor was taken from a boy younger than two who had a stem cell transplant for acute myeloid leukemia, so the T cells may come from the graft donor. The chain uses TRBV5-1 and TRBJ1-1, with D perhaps matching TRBD1 (5 bases). The material sequenced was PBMCs, mostly from graft donor cells, taken 360 days after TCRalphabeta/CD19-depleted stem cell transplant. CDR3 nucleotide sequence: TGCGCCAGCAGCTTGGCTATTGACAGAGAAGCTTTCTTT. Translated: CASSLAIDREAFF.